These 27 T cell receptor beta chains originate from one sample sequenced in a study of preoperative IRX-2 immunotherapy in early breast cancer. The treatment was: preoperative locoregional IRX-2 cytokine immunotherapy. This table comes from immunoSEQ multiplex PCR, and its TCRdb copy is limited to in-frame clones, with some not included. Found here are 30,000 to 45,000 clones, roughly 82% of them singletons; the top ten hold about 1.5%. This specimen was lymph node tissue, taken after IRX-2 immunotherapy. The receptor set was obtained from a human donor with breast cancer.

This clone was seen a handful of times. This chain joins TRBV6-8 and TRBJ1-3, with D hard to call. The ends were cut back, 2 bases at V and 2 bases at J, with 7 bases in the middle. The CDR3 consists of 14 residues. CDR1 MNHGY and CDR2 SAAAGT come from the germline V gene. The CDR3 sequence: CASSYSQPGNTIYF. CDR3 nucleotides: TGTGCCAGCAGTTACAGCCAGCCTGGAAACACCATATATTTT.

This clone was detected a few times. The chain is built from TRBV5-1 and TRBJ1-4, with 9 bases aligning to TRBD1. CDR1 is SGHRS, CDR2 YFSETQ, per germline. The ends lost 0 bases at V and 8 bases at J; junction bases unmatched: 5. This CDR3 is built from 15 residues. The DNA for the CDR3 is TGCGCCAGCAGCTTGGCGGACAGGGGACGGGAAAAACTGTTTTTT. This gives the protein CASSLADRGREKLFF.

The chain couples TRBV5-1 to TRBJ1-1; TRBD1 matches 11 bases. Germline assignment: CDR1 SGHRS and CDR2 YFSETQ. V dropped 4 bases and J dropped 4; count of bases not matched to a gene: 6. This CDR3 spans 15 amino acids. The CDR3 DNA reads as TGCGCCAGCAGCACCCCCGGGACAGGGGGCACTGAAGCTTTCTTT. As protein: CASSTPGTGGTEAFF.

This clone turned up a few times. The chain combines TRBV18 with TRBJ2-1; no firm D call. Germline V gene lookup returns CDR1 KGHSH and CDR2 LQKENI. Between the trimmed V and J ends, which lost 5 bases and 6 bases, there was a span of 8 bases. This CDR3 contains 12 residues. In DNA, the CDR3 is TGTGCCAGCTCAGAACAGCTCAATGAGCAGTTCTTC. Residues: CASSEQLNEQFF.

This chain joins TRBV19 and TRBJ1-5; no definite D call. Germline V gene lookup returns CDR1 LNHDA and CDR2 SQIVND (reference sequence). The CDR3 length is 14 residues. Trimming removed 7 bases from V and 2 bases from J, with 12 bases in between. CDR3 region: CASKTQTGNQPQHF. Written as DNA, the CDR3 is TGTGCCAGTAAAACACAGACCGGCAATCAGCCCCAGCATTTT. Complete variable domain (other parts from reference TRBV19 and TRBJ1-5): DGGITQSPKYLFRKEGQNVTLSCEQNLNHDAMYWYRQDPGQGLRLIYYSQIVNDFQKGDIAEGYSVSREKKESFPLTVTSAQKNPTAFYLCASKTQTGNQPQHFGDGTRLSIL.

The chain couples TRBV6-8 to TRBJ1-4, with 8 positions matching TRBD1. V shed 8 bases, J shed 4 bases, and the junction held 3 bases outside the gene matches. Germline lookup yields CDR1 MNHGY and CDR2 SAAAGT. CDR3 length: 13 amino acids. CDR3 in amino acids: CASSDRGNEKLFF. CDR3 nucleotide sequence: TGTGCCAGCTCCGACAGGGGTAATGAAAAACTGTTTTTT.

The rearrangement links TRBV11-3 to TRBJ2-7; 9 positions match TRBD1. This CDR3 contains 15 residues. Germline V gene sequence: CDR1 SGHNT, CDR2 YENEEA. V lost 1 base to trimming and J lost 2 bases; unmatched junction nucleotides: 3. CDR3 in DNA: TGTGCCAGCAGCTTAGGGGACAGGGCTACCTACGAGCAGTACTTC. Residues: CASSLGDRATYEQYF. The complete variable domain, with remaining parts taken from reference TRBV11-3 and TRBJ2-7, reads EAGVVQSPRYKIIEKKQPVAFWCNPISGHNTLYWYLQNLGQGPELLIRYENEEAVDDSQLPKDRFSAERLKGVDSTLKIQPAELGDSAVYLCASSLGDRATYEQYFGPGTRLTVT.

To note about this clone: At one end the junction does not follow the germline gene, possibly because of a read error. The chain combines TRBV6-1 with TRBJ1-2; no definite D call. The CDR3 spans 13 residues. Looked up from germline, CDR1 is MNHNS and CDR2 is SASEGT. The chain's CDR3 is CAISEASPFGYTF. DNA of the CDR3: TGTGCCATCAGTGAAGCTAGTCCCTTCGGCTACACCTTC.

This clone was found once. The V and J genes are TRBV6-8 and TRBJ1-2, with 11 bases fitting TRBD1. V lost 6 bases and J lost 6; bases outside the gene matches: 6. Germline assignment: CDR1 MNHGY and CDR2 SAAAGT. The length of the CDR3 is 14 residues. CDR3: CASRPTDRGHGYTF. The CDR3 DNA reads TGTGCCAGCAGACCCACGGACAGGGGGCATGGCTACACCTTC.

The rearrangement uses TRBV14 and TRBJ2-2; D is ambiguous. The CDR3 runs to 12 residues. CDR1 and CDR2 (germline): SGHDN, FVKESK. V was clipped by 8 bases and J by 6 bases, with 10 bases between them. The CDR3 loop reads CASGRRPGELFF. CDR3 bases: TGTGCCAGCGGACGCAGACCCGGGGAGCTGTTTTTT.

The V and J genes are TRBV6-8 and TRBJ1-5, with a tentative D call TRBD1 (6 bases). Trimming took 4 bases from V and 4 from J, leaving 14 bases between them. This CDR3 spans 15 amino acids. Germline CDR1 reads MNHGY; CDR2 reads SAAAGT. CDR3 in amino acids: CASSLGRGRNQPQHF. The CDR3 DNA is TGTGCCAGCAGTTTGGGACGGGGGCGAAATCAGCCCCAGCATTTT.

This chain connects TRBV5-1 to TRBJ2-1; D gene unclear. Germline V gene sequence: CDR1 SGHRS, CDR2 YFSETQ. V was shortened by 4 bases and J by 0 bases, with 8 bases between the two germline ends. The CDR3 totals 14 residues. In DNA, the CDR3 is TGCGCCAGCAGCCTCGAAGTCTCCTACAATGAGCAGTTCTTC. Its translation is CASSLEVSYNEQFF.

DNA of the CDR3: TGTGCCAGCAGCTTAGGGGGAACGTGGCGGGCAGGGGGCTACACCTTC. This gives the protein CASSLGGTWRAGGYTF. The chain recombines TRBV11-3 with TRBJ1-2; D may be TRBD1 (5 bases). Germline V gives CDR1 SGHNT, CDR2 YENEEA. Trimming stripped 1 base from V and 8 bases from J, with 20 bases between. The CDR3 length is 16 residues.

This clone has more than one count but fewer than ten. The genes are TRBV11-3 and TRBJ1-2; TRBD1 is a possible D gene (6 bases). Germline CDR1 reads SGHNT; CDR2 reads YENEEA. V was cut by 2 bases and J by 5 bases, with 15 bases left in between. The CDR3 runs 15 residues. CDR3 amino acids: CASSLTGGGGYGYTF. The CDR3 DNA follows: TGTGCCAGCAGCTTAACGGGAGGAGGGGGATATGGCTACACCTTC.

The gene calls are TRBV6-8 and TRBJ2-5; TRBD2 matches 9 bases. Trimming took 6 bases from V and 3 from J; bases not matched to a gene: 2. CDR1 is MNHGY, CDR2 SAAAGT, per germline. The CDR3 covers 13 residues. This CDR3 reads CASRTSGKETQYF. CDR3 sequence (DNA): TGTGCCAGCAGGACTAGCGGAAAAGAGACCCAGTACTTC.

The chain couples TRBV6-8 to TRBJ1-4; D is perhaps TRBD1 (5 bases). Germline V gene data show CDR1 as MNHGY and CDR2 as SAAAGT. Trimming cost V 7 bases and J 7 bases, with 10 bases left between them. This CDR3 is built from 12 residues. The CDR3 DNA reads TGTGCCAGCACCAGTAGGGGTGAAAAACTGTTTTTT. Its translation is CASTSRGEKLFF.

The chain joins TRBV11-3 to TRBJ1-2; 9 bases match TRBD1. The V gene's germline CDR1 is SGHNT and CDR2 YENEEA. The CDR3 spans 15 residues. V gave up 4 bases and J gave up 2 bases; unmatched junction bases: 5. The CDR3 reads CASSSTGGPNYGYTF. The CDR3 region has the DNA TGTGCCAGCAGCTCCACAGGGGGCCCAAACTATGGCTACACCTTC.

The CDR3 sequence is CASSLGQDRDRETQYF. CDR3 bases: TGTGCCAGCAGCTTAGGCCAGGACAGGGATCGAGAGACCCAGTACTTC. The rearrangement uses TRBV11-3 and TRBJ2-5; 8 nucleotides agree with TRBD1. CDR1 SGHNT and CDR2 YENEEA come from the germline V gene. The V and J ends lost 1 base and 4 bases, in that order; junction bases with no gene match: 8. The CDR3 consists of 16 residues.

This chain links TRBV19 with TRBJ1-5; 9 nucleotides match TRBD1. The germline V gene has CDR1 LNHDA and CDR2 SQIVND (reference sequence). The CDR3 runs to 14 residues. Trimming took 5 bases from V and 4 from J; bases not matched to a gene: 3. The chain's CDR3 is CASSHRGLNQPQHF. CDR3 in DNA: TGTGCCAGTAGTCACAGGGGGCTAAATCAGCCCCAGCATTTT.

The chain carries TRBV11-3 and TRBJ2-2, with D possibly called TRBD1 or TRBD2 (6 bases each). V lost 3 bases to trimming and J lost 1 base, with 9 bases between them. This CDR3 spans 15 amino acids. Germline V gene lookup returns CDR1 SGHNT and CDR2 YENEEA. The CDR3, as DNA: TGTGCCAGCAGCTTGGGGGGACAGAACACCGGGGAGCTGTTTTTT. Its protein is CASSLGGQNTGELFF.

This clone was detected once. This chain joins TRBV1 and TRBJ1-3; TRBD1 is the table's D call and was not checked against the DNA. TRBV1 is termed a pseudogene. The CDR3 runs to 20 residues. The CDR3 spells CASSQDQFRPGEQSGNTIYF. CDR3 nucleotides: TGCGCCAGCAGCCAAGATCAGTTTAGGCCAGGGGAACAGTCTGGAAACACCATATATTTT.

This clone was seen a few times. The genes are TRBV6-8 and TRBJ2-7, with TRBD1 identical over 12 bases. The CDR3 consists of 13 residues. Germline CDR1 reads MNHGY; CDR2 reads SAAAGT. V lost 6 bases, J lost 6 bases, and 3 bases stayed unmatched. CDR3 protein: CASRRDRGREQYF. DNA for the CDR3: TGTGCCAGCAGAAGGGACAGGGGGCGCGAGCAGTACTTC.

The J gene is TRBJ2-5, the V gene TRBV6-8; unclear D gene. Between the trimmed V and J ends, which lost 6 bases and 2 bases, there was a span of 16 bases. CDR3 length: 15 amino acids. The germline gives CDR1 MNHGY, CDR2 SAAAGT. CDR3 nucleotides: TGTGCCAGCAGAAGAATGCTGACCTCACAAGAGACCCAGTACTTC. Translated: CASRRMLTSQETQYF.

The chain uses TRBV7-6 and TRBJ1-2; D is unclear. V lost 0 bases and J 1 base, leaving 6 bases between the germline ends. This CDR3 is built from 14 residues. CDR1 and CDR2 (germline): SGHVS, FNYEAQ. The chain's CDR3 is CASSLAGVNYGYTF. As DNA, the CDR3 is TGTGCCAGCAGCTTAGCCGGGGTTAACTATGGCTACACCTTC. Full variable domain (missing parts from reference TRBV7-6 and TRBJ1-2): GAGVSQSPRYKVTKRGQDVALRCDPISGHVSLYWYRQALGQGPEFLTYFNYEAQQDKSGLPNDRFSAERPEGSISTLTIQRTEQRDSAMYRCASSLAGVNYGYTFGSGTRLTVV.

The genes are TRBV6-8 and TRBJ1-4; 9 bases fit TRBD1. The CDR3 has 14 amino acids. Germline CDR1 is MNHGY and CDR2 is SAAAGT. Germline trimming cut 10 bases from V and 5 bases from J; bases unmatched to any gene: 8. The CDR3 coding sequence is TGTGCCATCTTACCGGGACAGGGAAATGAAAAACTGTTTTTT. The encoded protein is CAILPGQGNEKLFF.

V usage is TRBV14 and J usage is TRBJ2-7; TRBD2 matches at 10 bases. Trimming cost V 4 bases and J 2 bases; bases outside gene matches: 5. The CDR3 has 15 amino acids. Germline V CDR1 and CDR2: SGHDN, FVKESK. CDR3 loop: CASSLIAGGAYEQYF. In DNA, the CDR3 is TGTGCCAGCAGCCTCATAGCGGGGGGAGCCTACGAGCAGTACTTC. The full variable domain, rest sourced from reference TRBV14 and TRBJ2-7, is EAGVTQFPSHSVIEKGQTVTLRCDPISGHDNLYWYRRVMGKEIKFLLHFVKESKQDESGMPNNRFLAERTGGTYSTLKVQPAELEDSGVYFCASSLIAGGAYEQYFGPGTRLTVT.

The CDR3 nucleotides read TGTGCCAGCAGCCAAGCCGCGAGGTTGGATCAGCCCCAGCATTTT. It encodes CASSQAARLDQPQHF. V usage is TRBV6-8 and J usage is TRBJ1-5; D ambiguous. The V gene lost 6 bases and the J gene lost 5 bases, with 17 bases spanning the gap. Germline CDR1 and CDR2: MNHGY and SAAAGT. The CDR3 length is 15 residues.